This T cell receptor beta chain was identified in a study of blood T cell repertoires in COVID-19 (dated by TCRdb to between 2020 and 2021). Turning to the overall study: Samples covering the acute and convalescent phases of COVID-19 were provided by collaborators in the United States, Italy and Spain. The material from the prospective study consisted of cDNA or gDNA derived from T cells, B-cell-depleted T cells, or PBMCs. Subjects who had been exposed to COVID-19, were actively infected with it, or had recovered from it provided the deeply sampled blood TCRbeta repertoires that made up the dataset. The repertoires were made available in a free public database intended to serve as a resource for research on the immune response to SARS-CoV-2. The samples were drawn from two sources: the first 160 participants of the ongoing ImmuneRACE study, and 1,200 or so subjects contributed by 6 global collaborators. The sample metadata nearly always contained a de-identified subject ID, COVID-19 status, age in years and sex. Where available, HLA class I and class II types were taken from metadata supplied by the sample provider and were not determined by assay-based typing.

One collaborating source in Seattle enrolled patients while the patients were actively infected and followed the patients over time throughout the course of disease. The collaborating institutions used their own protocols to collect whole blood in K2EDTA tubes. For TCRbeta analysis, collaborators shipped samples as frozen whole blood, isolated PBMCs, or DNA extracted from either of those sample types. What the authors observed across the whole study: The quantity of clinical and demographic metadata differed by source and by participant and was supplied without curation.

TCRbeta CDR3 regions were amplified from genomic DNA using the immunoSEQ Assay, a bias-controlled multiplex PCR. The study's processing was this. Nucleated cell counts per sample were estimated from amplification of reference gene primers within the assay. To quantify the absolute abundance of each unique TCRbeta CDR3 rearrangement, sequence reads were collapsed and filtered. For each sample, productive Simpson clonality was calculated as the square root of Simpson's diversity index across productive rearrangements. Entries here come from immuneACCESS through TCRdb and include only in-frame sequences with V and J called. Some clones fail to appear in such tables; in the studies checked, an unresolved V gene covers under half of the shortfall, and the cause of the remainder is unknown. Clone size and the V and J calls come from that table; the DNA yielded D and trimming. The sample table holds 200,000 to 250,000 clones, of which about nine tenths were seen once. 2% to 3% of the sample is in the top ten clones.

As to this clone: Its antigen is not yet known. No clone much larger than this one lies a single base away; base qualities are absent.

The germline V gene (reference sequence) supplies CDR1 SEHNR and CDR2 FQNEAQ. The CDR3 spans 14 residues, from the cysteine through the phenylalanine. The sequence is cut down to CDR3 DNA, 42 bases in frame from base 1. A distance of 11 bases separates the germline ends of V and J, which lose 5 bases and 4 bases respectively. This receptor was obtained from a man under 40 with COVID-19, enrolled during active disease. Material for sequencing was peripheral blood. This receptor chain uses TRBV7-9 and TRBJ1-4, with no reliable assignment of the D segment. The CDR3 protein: CASSGGSLNEKLFF. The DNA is TGTGCCAGCAGCGGCGGGTCACTTAATGAAAAACTGTTTTTT.